This T cell receptor beta chain was retrieved from a study of T cells in localized non-small cell lung cancer. Study observations and caveats: Median detection of top 100 tumor clones in adjacent lung was 57 clones. Blood T cell density predicted longer survival; adjacent-lung clonality, shorter. Heterogeneity cannot be ruled out, as sequencing used one tumor region only. Adjacent uninvolved lung tissue had the highest T cell clonality, exceeding tumor.

Libraries were prepared by immunoSEQ multiplex PCR; TCRdb keeps only in-frame clonotypes and omits some of them. The sample yields about 45,000 clones, approximately 80% seen once. V gave up 5 bases and J gave up 3 bases; unmatched junction bases: 5. The germline V gene has CDR1 SGHDT and CDR2 YYEEEE. The CDR3 spans 13 residues. With regard to this clone: What it binds is unknown.

The source of this sequence is a man aged 35 to 69 with stage III lung adenocarcinoma. The source material was peripheral blood mononuclear cells, sampled before any cancer treatment. The gene calls are TRBV5-6 and TRBJ2-7, with TRBD1 matching over 7 bases. The CDR3 here is CASSSGQFYEQYF. The CDR3 coding sequence is TGTGCCAGCAGTTCGGGACAGTTCTACGAGCAGTACTTC. Using reference TRBV5-6 and TRBJ2-7 for the parts outside the CDR3, the full variable domain is DAGVTQSPTHLIKTRGQQVTLRCSPKSGHDTVSWYQQALGQGPQFIFQYYEEEERQRGNFPDRFSGHQFPNYSSELNVNALLLGDSALYLCASSSGQFYEQYFGPGTRLTVT.